This entry features one T cell receptor (beta chain) sequence. No antigen is known for it. Both 60 Vbeta primers and 13 Jbeta primers went into the PCR. Sequenced by immunoSEQ multiplex PCR; TCRdb stores in-frame clones only, minus some. The sample lists 200,000 or so clones; approximately 88% were seen once. These data come from a study of cytomegalovirus exposure and HLA in healthy donors. Study-wide findings and caveats: One later analysis reportedly identified an Asian-associated ancestry cluster that showed fewer N-insertions than the roughly 700-donor mean. In an earlier analysis, most TCR beta V segments were productive about 90% or about 30% of the time. Highly shared sequence variants in one cluster were likely a sequencing artifact.

V lost 3 bases, J lost 4 bases, and 18 bases lay in between. CDR3 length: 16 residues. Germline V gene data show CDR1 as MNHEY and CDR2 as SVGAGI. The chain uses TRBV6-5 and TRBJ1-2, with D possibly being TRBD1 (6 bases). The sample was PBMCs. The sequence derives from a boy aged 2-9 years in good health and CMV-seronegative. Here the CDR3 reads CASSYYNRAHLYGYTF. The CDR3 DNA reads TGTGCCAGCAGTTATTATAACAGGGCTCACCTCTATGGCTACACCTTC.